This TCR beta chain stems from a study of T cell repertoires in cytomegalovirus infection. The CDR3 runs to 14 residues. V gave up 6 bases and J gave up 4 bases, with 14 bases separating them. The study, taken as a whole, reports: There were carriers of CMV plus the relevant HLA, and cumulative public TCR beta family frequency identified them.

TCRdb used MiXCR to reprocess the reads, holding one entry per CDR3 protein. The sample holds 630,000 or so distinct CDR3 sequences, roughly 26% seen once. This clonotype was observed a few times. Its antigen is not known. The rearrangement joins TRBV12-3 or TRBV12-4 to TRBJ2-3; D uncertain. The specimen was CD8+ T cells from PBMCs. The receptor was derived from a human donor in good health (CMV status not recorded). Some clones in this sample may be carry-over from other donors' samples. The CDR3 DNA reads TGTGCCAGCAGCCTCGGGCCCCTATCAGATACGCAGTATTTT. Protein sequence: CASSLGPLSDTQYF.